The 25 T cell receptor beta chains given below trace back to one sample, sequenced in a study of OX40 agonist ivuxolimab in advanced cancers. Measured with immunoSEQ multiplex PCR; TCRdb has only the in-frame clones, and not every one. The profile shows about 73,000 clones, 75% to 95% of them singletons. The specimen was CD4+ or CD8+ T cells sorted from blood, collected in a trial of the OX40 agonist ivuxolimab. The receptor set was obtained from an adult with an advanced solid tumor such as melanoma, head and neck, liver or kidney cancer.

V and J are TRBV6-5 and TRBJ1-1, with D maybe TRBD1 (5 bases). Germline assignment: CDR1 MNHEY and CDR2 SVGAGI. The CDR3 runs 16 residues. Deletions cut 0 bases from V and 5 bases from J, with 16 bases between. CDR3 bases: TGTGCCAGCAGTTACTCTTACTCGTCGGGGGGAACTGAAGCTTTCTTT. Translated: CASSYSYSSGGTEAFF.

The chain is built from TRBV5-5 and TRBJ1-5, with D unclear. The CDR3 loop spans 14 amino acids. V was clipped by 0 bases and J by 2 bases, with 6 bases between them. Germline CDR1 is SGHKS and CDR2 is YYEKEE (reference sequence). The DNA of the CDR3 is TGTGCCAGCAGCTTGGTGGTGGGCAATCAGCCCCAGCATTTT. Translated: CASSLVVGNQPQHF.

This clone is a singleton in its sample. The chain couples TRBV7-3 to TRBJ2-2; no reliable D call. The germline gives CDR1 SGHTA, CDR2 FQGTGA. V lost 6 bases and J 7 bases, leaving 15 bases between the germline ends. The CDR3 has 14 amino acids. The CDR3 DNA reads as TGTGCCAGCAGTTTATACTGGAATGGCGGGGAGCTGTTTTTT. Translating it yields CASSLYWNGGELFF.

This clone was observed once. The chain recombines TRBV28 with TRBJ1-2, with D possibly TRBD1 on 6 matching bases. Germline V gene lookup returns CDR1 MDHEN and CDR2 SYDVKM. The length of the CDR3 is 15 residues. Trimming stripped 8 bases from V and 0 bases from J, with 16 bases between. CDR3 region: CASWGGAWANYGYTF. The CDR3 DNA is TGTGCCAGCTGGGGGGGCGCCTGGGCTAACTATGGCTACACCTTC.

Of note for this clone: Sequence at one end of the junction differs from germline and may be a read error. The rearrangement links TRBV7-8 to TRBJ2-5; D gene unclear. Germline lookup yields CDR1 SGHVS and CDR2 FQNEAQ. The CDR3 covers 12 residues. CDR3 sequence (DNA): TGTGCCAGCAGGTTAGAGGTTGGGACCCAGTACTTC. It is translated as CASRLEVGTQYF.

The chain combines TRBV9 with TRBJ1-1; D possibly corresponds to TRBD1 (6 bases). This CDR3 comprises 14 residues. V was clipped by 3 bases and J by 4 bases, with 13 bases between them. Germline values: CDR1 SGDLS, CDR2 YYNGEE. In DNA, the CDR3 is TGTGCCAGCAGCGGGTCGGGGGGGCGCACTGAAGCTTTCTTT. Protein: CASSGSGGRTEAFF. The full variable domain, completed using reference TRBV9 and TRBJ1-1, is DSGVTQTPKHLITATGQRVTLRCSPRSGDLSVYWYQQSLDQGLQFLIQYYNGEERAKGNILERFSAQQFPDLHSELNLSSLELGDSALYFCASSGSGGRTEAFFGQGTRLTVV.

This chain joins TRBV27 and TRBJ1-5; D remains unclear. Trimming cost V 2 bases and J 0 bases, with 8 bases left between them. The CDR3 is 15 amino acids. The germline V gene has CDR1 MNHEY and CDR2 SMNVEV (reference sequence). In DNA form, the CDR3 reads TGTGCCAGCAGTTTAACATCGGGTAGCAATCAGCCCCAGCATTTT. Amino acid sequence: CASSLTSGSNQPQHF.

This CDR3 reads CASSVLADNEQFF. In nucleotides, the CDR3 is TGTGCCAGCAGTGTTCTAGCGGACAATGAGCAGTTCTTC. The rearrangement uses TRBV2 and TRBJ2-1, with 7 bases fitting TRBD2. CDR1 and CDR2 from the germline V gene are SNHLY and FYNNEI. J was trimmed by 5 bases and V by 4 bases; bases with no gene match: 2. The CDR3 covers 13 residues.

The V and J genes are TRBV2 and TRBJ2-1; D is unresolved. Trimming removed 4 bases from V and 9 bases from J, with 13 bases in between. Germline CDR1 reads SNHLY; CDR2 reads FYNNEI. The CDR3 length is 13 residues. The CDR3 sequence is CASSVGLGREQFF. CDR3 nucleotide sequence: TGTGCCAGCAGTGTAGGGCTAGGCCGTGAGCAGTTCTTC.

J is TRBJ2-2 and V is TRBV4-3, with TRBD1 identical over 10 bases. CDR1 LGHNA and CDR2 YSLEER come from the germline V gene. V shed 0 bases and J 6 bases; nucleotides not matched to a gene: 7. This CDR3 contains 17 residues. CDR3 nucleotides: TGCGCCAGCAGCCAAGACACAAGGGACAGGGGTGCCGGGGAGCTGTTTTTT. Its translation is CASSQDTRDRGAGELFF.

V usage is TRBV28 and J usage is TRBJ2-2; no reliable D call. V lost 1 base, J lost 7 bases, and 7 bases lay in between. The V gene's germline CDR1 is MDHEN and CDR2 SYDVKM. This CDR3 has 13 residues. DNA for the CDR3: TGTGCCAGCAGTTTATCGCTGGGCGGGGAGCTGTTTTTT. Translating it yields CASSLSLGGELFF.

Written as DNA, the CDR3 is TGTGCCTGGAGTGTGGGTGGAGGGGGAGAGACCCAGTACTTC. It is translated as CAWSVGGGGETQYF. The chain employs TRBV30 and TRBJ2-5, with D perhaps being TRBD1 or TRBD2 (6 bases each). V shed 0 bases and J shed 4 bases, with 12 bases lying between them. CDR3 size: 14 residues. Germline V gene sequence: CDR1 GTSNPN, CDR2 SVGIG (reference sequence). The entire variable domain, with the rest obtained from reference TRBV30 and TRBJ2-5, is as follows: SQTIHQWPATLVQPVGSPLSLECTVEGTSNPNLYWYRQAAGRGLQLLFYSVGIGQISSEVPQNLSASRPQDRQFILSSKKLLLSDSGFYLCAWSVGGGGETQYFGPGTRLLVL.

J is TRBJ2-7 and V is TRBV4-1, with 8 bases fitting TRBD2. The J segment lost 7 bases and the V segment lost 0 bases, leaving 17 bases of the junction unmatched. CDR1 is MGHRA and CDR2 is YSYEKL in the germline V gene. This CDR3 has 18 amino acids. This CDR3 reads CASSQDVGGVAGSWEQYF. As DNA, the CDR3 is TGCGCCAGCAGCCAAGATGTGGGAGGGGTAGCGGGATCGTGGGAGCAGTACTTC.

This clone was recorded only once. The CDR3 loop reads CASSPSEQGGNEQFF. In DNA form, the CDR3 reads TGTGCCAGCTCACCGAGTGAACAGGGGGGCAATGAGCAGTTCTTC. The chain combines TRBV18 with TRBJ2-1; TRBD1 matches 8 bases. CDR1 is KGHSH, CDR2 LQKENI, per germline. The CDR3 extends over 15 amino acids. Trimming took 3 bases from V and 6 from J; bases not matched to a gene: 7.

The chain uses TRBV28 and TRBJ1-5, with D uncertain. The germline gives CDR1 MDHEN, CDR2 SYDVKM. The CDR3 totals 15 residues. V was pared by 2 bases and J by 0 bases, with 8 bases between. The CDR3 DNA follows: TGTGCCAGCAGTTTACCGGGTGATAGCAATCAGCCCCAGCATTTT. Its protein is CASSLPGDSNQPQHF. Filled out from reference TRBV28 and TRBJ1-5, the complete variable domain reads DVKVTQSSRYLVKRTGEKVFLECVQDMDHENMFWYRQDPGLGLRLIYFSYDVKMKEKGDIPEGYSVSREKKERFSLILESASTNQTSMYLCASSLPGDSNQPQHFGDGTRLSIL.

The CDR3 DNA reads TGTGCCAGCAGGGACAGTAACTATGGCTACACCTTC. It is translated as CASRDSNYGYTF. V usage is TRBV6-1 and J usage is TRBJ1-2; a possible D gene is TRBD1 (6 bases). The V end lost 6 bases, the J end lost 1 base, and 6 bases lay between the germline ends. The CDR3 sequence is 12 residues long. From germline, CDR1 is MNHNS and CDR2 SASEGT.

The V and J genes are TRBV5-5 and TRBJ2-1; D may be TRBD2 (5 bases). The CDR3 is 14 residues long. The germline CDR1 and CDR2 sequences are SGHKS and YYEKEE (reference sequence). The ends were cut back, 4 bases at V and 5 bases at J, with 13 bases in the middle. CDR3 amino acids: CASSRLPGDNEQFF. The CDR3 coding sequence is TGTGCCAGCAGCCGTCTCCCCGGGGACAATGAGCAGTTCTTC.

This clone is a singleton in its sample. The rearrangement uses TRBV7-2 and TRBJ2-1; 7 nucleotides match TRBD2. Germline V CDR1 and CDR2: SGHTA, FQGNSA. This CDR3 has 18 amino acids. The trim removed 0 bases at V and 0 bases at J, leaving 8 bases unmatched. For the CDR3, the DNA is TGTGCCAGCAGCTTAGCGAGAATAAGCGGGGCCTCCTACAATGAGCAGTTCTTC. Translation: CASSLARISGASYNEQFF.

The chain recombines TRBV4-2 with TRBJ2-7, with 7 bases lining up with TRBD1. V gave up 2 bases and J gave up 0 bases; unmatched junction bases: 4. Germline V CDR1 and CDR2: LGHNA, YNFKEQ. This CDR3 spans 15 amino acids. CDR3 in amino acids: CASSQQDRPSYEQYF. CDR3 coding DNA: TGTGCCAGCAGCCAACAGGACAGGCCCTCCTACGAGCAGTACTTC.

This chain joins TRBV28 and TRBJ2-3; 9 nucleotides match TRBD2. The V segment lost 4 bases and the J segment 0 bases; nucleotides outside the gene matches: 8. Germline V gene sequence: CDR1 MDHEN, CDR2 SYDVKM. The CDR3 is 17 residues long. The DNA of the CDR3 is TGTGCCAGCAGTTCTCCCGGACTAGCGATGAGCACAGATACGCAGTATTTT. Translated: CASSSPGLAMSTDTQYF.

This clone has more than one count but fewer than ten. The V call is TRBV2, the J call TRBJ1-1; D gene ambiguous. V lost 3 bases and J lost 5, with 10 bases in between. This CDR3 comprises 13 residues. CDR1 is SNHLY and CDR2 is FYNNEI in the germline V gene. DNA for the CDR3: TGTGCCAGCAGTGAGGGGAGATGGACTGAAGCTTTCTTT. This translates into CASSEGRWTEAFF.

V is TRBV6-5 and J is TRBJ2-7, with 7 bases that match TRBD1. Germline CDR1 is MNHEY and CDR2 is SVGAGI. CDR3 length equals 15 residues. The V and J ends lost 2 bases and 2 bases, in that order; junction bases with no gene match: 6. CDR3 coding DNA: TGTGCCAGCAGTTACGCAGGGGGTATAGCCTACGAGCAGTACTTC. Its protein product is CASSYAGGIAYEQYF.

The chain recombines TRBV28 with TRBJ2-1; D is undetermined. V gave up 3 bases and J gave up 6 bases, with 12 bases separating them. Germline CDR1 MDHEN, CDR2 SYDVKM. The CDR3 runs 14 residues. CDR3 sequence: CASSLVQYPNEQFF. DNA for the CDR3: TGTGCCAGCAGTTTGGTCCAATACCCCAATGAGCAGTTCTTC.

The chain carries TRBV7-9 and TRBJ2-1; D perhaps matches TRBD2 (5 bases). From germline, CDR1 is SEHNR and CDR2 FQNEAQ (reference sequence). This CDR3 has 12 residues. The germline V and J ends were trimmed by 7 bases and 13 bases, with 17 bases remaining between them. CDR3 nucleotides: TGTGCCAGCAACCAGAGGGCTAGTGTTCAGTTCTTC. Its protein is CASNQRASVQFF.

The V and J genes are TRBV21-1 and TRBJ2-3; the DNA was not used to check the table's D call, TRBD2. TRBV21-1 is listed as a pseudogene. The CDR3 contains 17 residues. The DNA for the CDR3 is TGTGCCAGCAGCAAAATGTGGGAGACTAGCGTTGGAGATACGCAGTATTTT. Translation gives CASSKMWETSVGDTQYF.